This T cell receptor (beta chain) was sequenced during a study of control samples from healthy donors and cancer patients. This clone was counted once. The method was immunoSEQ multiplex PCR; TCRdb's version includes in-frame clones alone and lacks a portion of them. The sample includes 130,000 or so clones, about 90% seen only once; the top ten take 5.5% to 9%. The TCR sequence derives from a man younger than 30 in good health. The sequencing input was blood.

The DNA for the CDR3 is TGTGCCAGTAGGATATATGGCAGAGTCGGGCTTGAAGCTTTCTTT. Residues: CASRIYGRVGLEAFF. The chain uses TRBV19 and TRBJ1-1, with unresolved D. CDR3 length: 15 residues. V lost 6 bases to trimming and J lost 7 bases, with 21 bases between them. In germline, CDR1 is LNHDA, CDR2 SQIVND (reference sequence).